This T cell receptor beta chain was identified during a study of blood T cells in healthy people across ages. Points from the study as a whole: Per million T cells, TCR beta diversity dropped about linearly as age rose. The long-lived group displayed more naive CD4+ cells, plus higher diversity, than the aged donors did.

A few counts support this clonotype. Its antigen is not known. Looked up from germline, CDR1 is MNHEY and CDR2 is SVGAGI. The CDR3 length is 14 residues. Alongside a J-beta primer mix, a sample-barcoded 5' primer served in a second PCR lasting about 7 to 11 cycles. Each TCR beta cDNA got a 12-nucleotide random molecular identifier. TCRdb redid the calling of the 5' RACE reads with MiXCR, one entry per CDR3 protein. Of fewer than 950,000 distinct CDR3 sequences listed, roughly 50% are singletons. The draw of peripheral blood yielded ten milliliters from each donor. The source of this sequence is a man older than 75 in good health. The specimen was blood. V and J are TRBV6-5 and TRBJ2-5; D is perhaps TRBD1 (6 bases). The J call may not be correct, given that the DNA end is closer to TRBJ2-7. DNA of the CDR3: TGTGCCAGCAGTTACCCCGGCAGGGGCGGCGAGCAGTACTTC. Residues: CASSYPGRGGEQYF.